Presented here are 23 T cell receptor beta chains from one specimen sequenced in a study of T cell responses to AZD1222 COVID-19 vaccine. TCRdb keeps only in-frame clones here, not all; method: immunoSEQ multiplex PCR. The table lists 90,000 to 110,000 clones, approximately 86% of them singletons. This sample comprised peripheral blood, obtained on day 0 of MenACWY control vaccination. These receptor sequences come from an adult in good health.

The chain links TRBV2 to TRBJ1-6, with a possible D match to TRBD1 (5 bases). Deletions cut 5 bases from V and 10 bases from J, with 21 bases between. The germline CDR1 and CDR2 sequences are SNHLY and FYNNEI. The CDR3 totals 16 residues. CDR3 amino acids: CASSLEQATVGSPLHF. The CDR3 nucleotides are TGTGCCAGCAGTCTCGAACAGGCCACCGTGGGATCACCCCTCCACTTT.

The V and J genes are TRBV11-2 and TRBJ2-5, with TRBD1 identical over 9 bases. The CDR3 is made up of 15 amino acids. The V gene end was trimmed by 1 base and the J gene end by 3 bases; junction bases not matched to a gene: 3. Germline CDR1 is SGHAT and CDR2 is FQNNGV. CDR3 sequence: CASSLAWDREETQYF. DNA for the CDR3: TGTGCCAGCAGCTTAGCCTGGGACAGGGAAGAGACCCAGTACTTC.

This clone has only one observation. The chain employs TRBV4-2 and TRBJ1-1, with 8 bases lining up with TRBD1. This CDR3 spans 18 amino acids. J lost 4 bases, V lost 3 bases, and 16 bases had no gene match. Germline CDR1 reads LGHNA; CDR2 reads YNFKEQ. For the CDR3, the DNA is TGTGCCAGCAGCCAGGCTAACCCAACAGGGGGTTGGGGCACTGAAGCTTTCTTT. Protein sequence: CASSQANPTGGWGTEAFF.

This chain uses TRBV7-9 with TRBJ1-1; tentatively, D is TRBD1 (6 bases). V was cut by 0 bases and J by 1 base, with 9 bases left in between. The germline V gene has CDR1 SEHNR and CDR2 FQNEAQ (reference sequence). The CDR3 contains 15 residues. The CDR3, as DNA: TGTGCCAGCAGCTTAGCCCCGACAGGGAACACTGAAGCTTTCTTT. It specifies CASSLAPTGNTEAFF.

The chain uses TRBV30 and TRBJ1-1, with D hard to call. With 2 bases removed from V and 6 bases from J, the gap between germline ends came to 10 bases. There are 12 residues in the CDR3. Germline-derived CDR1 and CDR2 are GTSNPN and SVGIG (reference sequence). The DNA for the CDR3 is TGTGCCTGGAGTTGGGGTAATTCTGAAGCTTTCTTT. This encodes CAWSWGNSEAFF.

The chain joins TRBV7-2 to TRBJ2-1; 7 bases map to TRBD1. The CDR3 length is 15 residues. The germline V gene has CDR1 SGHTA and CDR2 FQGNSA. The V segment lost 5 bases and the J segment 6 bases; nucleotides outside the gene matches: 10. CDR3 sequence reads: CASSLRQTGANEQFF. CDR3 in DNA: TGTGCCAGCAGCCTACGACAAACAGGGGCCAATGAGCAGTTCTTC. The whole variable domain, filled in from reference TRBV7-2 and TRBJ2-1, reads GAGVSQSPSNKVTEKGKDVELRCDPISGHTALYWYRQSLGQGLEFLIYFQGNSAPDKSGLPSDRFSAERTGGSVSTLTIQRTQQEDSAVYLCASSLRQTGANEQFFGPGTRLTVL.

The chain is built from TRBV13 and TRBJ2-3; no firm D call. This CDR3 is 14 amino acids long. Trimming left V 1 base short and J 0 bases short, with 5 bases between. Germline V gene lookup returns CDR1 PRHDT and CDR2 FYEKMQ (reference sequence). CDR3 region: CASSLDHSTDTQYF. Here the CDR3 DNA reads TGTGCCAGCAGCTTAGACCACAGCACAGATACGCAGTATTTT.

In regard to this clone: The same CDR3 also results from other DNA sequences found in this sample. CDR3 nucleotides: TGTGCCAGCAGTGAAGCCGCCAGGAACTATGGCTACACCTTC. This codes for CASSEAARNYGYTF. The rearrangement links TRBV2 to TRBJ1-2; D gene ambiguous. Germline V CDR1 and CDR2: SNHLY, FYNNEI. V lost 0 bases and J lost 2, with 7 bases in between. The CDR3 sequence is 14 residues long.

The chain couples TRBV24-1 to TRBJ2-1, with 9 bases that match TRBD2. The CDR3 extends over 18 amino acids. Trimming at V came to 5 bases and at J to 4 bases, leaving 14 bases not matched to a gene. Germline V gene sequence: CDR1 KGHDR, CDR2 SFDVKD. The CDR3 DNA sequence: TGTGCCACCAGTGTGGCTAGCGGGACCCCCGCGAATTACAATGAGCAGTTCTTC. This translates into CATSVASGTPANYNEQFF.

This clone was counted once. The J gene is TRBJ2-7, the V gene TRBV3-1 (or the pseudogene TRBV3-2), with D possibly TRBD1 on 6 matching bases. Trimming stripped 1 base from V and 7 bases from J, with 11 bases between. CDR3 size: 13 residues. CDR1 is LGHDT, CDR2 YNNKEL, per germline (reference sequence). CDR3 residues: CASSQGGQGEQYF. DNA of the CDR3: TGTGCCAGCAGCCAAGGGGGGCAGGGGGAGCAGTACTTC.

The chain recombines TRBV19 with TRBJ2-5, with D tentatively TRBD2 (6 bases). The germline V gene has CDR1 LNHDA and CDR2 SQIVND (reference sequence). V was clipped by 3 bases and J by 4 bases, with 12 bases between them. The CDR3 has 14 amino acids. CDR3 loop: CASSISGGAETQYF. CDR3 DNA sequence: TGTGCCAGTAGTATCTCCGGAGGGGCAGAGACCCAGTACTTC.

The rearrangement uses TRBV2 and TRBJ2-5; 7 nucleotides match TRBD1. The V gene's germline CDR1 is SNHLY and CDR2 FYNNEI. V trimming: 11 bases; J trimming: 0 bases; junction bases outside the gene matches: 3. The CDR3 is made up of 12 amino acids. Here the CDR3 DNA reads TGTGCCGGGCAGGGGGACCAAGAGACCCAGTACTTC. Translation gives CAGQGDQETQYF. Full variable domain (rest looked up from reference TRBV2 and TRBJ2-5): EPEVTQTPSHQVTQMGQEVILRCVPISNHLYFYWYRQILGQKVEFLVSFYNNEISEKSEIFDDQFSVERPDGSNFTLKIRSTKLEDSAMYFCAGQGDQETQYFGPGTRLLVL.

This chain connects TRBV28 to TRBJ1-5, with D possibly being TRBD1 (5 bases). CDR1 and CDR2 from the germline V gene are MDHEN and SYDVKM. The CDR3 consists of 15 residues. V was trimmed by 5 bases and J by 5 bases, leaving 16 bases between them. The CDR3 spells CASSRVGGVYQPQHF. CDR3 DNA: TGTGCCAGCAGTCGGGTGGGAGGGGTGTATCAGCCCCAGCATTTT.

This rearrangement joins TRBV7-8 to TRBJ1-6; TRBD1 is a possible D gene (6 bases). Germline loops: CDR1 SGHVS, CDR2 FQNEAQ. The CDR3 extends over 16 amino acids. The V end lost 6 bases, the J end lost 8 bases, and 20 bases lay between the germline ends. DNA of the CDR3: TGTGCCAGCAGGACGTTCGGGGGGCTGGTGGATTCACCCCTCCACTTT. Protein product: CASRTFGGLVDSPLHF.

This chain uses TRBV27 with TRBJ2-7; perhaps D is TRBD1 or TRBD2 (5 bases each). V was trimmed by 1 base and J by 1 base, leaving 17 bases between them. Germline values: CDR1 MNHEY, CDR2 SMNVEV (reference sequence). CDR3 length equals 17 residues. The DNA of the CDR3 is TGTGCCAGCAGTTTATACGGTCCAGGGAGCCAATCCTACGAGCAGTACTTC. Protein: CASSLYGPGSQSYEQYF.

This clone was counted a single time. The CDR3 is CASSFLRQTSYGYTF. The CDR3 region has the DNA TGTGCCAGCAGTTTCCTGCGACAGACAAGCTATGGCTACACCTTC. This sequence joins TRBV28 and TRBJ1-2; D is possibly TRBD1 (5 bases). This CDR3 comprises 15 residues. V was cut by 3 bases and J by 4 bases, with 15 bases left in between. The germline V gene has CDR1 MDHEN and CDR2 SYDVKM.

This clone has only a few counts. The chain is built from TRBV6-2 or TRBV6-3 and TRBJ2-7; D uncertain. The CDR3 contains 17 residues. Germline assignment: CDR1 MNHEY and CDR2 SVGEGT. Trimming took 4 bases from V and 0 from J, leaving 19 bases between them. As DNA, the CDR3 is TGTGCCAGCAGTTTTTTCGCCTGGGAAGGAACCTCCTACGAGCAGTACTTC. It codes for CASSFFAWEGTSYEQYF.

This chain links TRBV3-1 (or the pseudogene TRBV3-2) with TRBJ1-2; the D is unclear. The CDR3 contains 14 residues. V lost 4 bases, J lost 4 bases, and 13 bases lay in between. Germline CDR1 reads LGHDT; CDR2 reads YNNKEL (reference sequence). CDR3 in DNA: TGTGCCAGCAGCCCTAAACAGCGTCCCTATGGCTACACCTTC. It translates to CASSPKQRPYGYTF.

The rearrangement joins TRBV7-6 to TRBJ2-7; 9 bases align to TRBD2. CDR1 is SGHVS and CDR2 is FNYEAQ in the germline V gene. J was trimmed by 4 bases and V by 1 base; bases with no gene match: 8. The CDR3 spans 16 residues. This CDR3 reads CASSLVLAGTKYEQYF. In nucleotides, the CDR3 is TGTGCCAGCAGCTTAGTACTAGCGGGTACTAAATACGAGCAGTACTTC.

CDR3 amino acids: CASSVGGVGTEAFF. The CDR3 nucleotides read TGTGCCAGCAGCGTAGGTGGGGTGGGGACTGAAGCTTTCTTT. This chain connects TRBV9 to TRBJ1-1; no clear D. The CDR3 sequence is 14 residues long. Germline V lookup: CDR1 SGDLS, CDR2 YYNGEE. Trimming took 0 bases from V and 5 from J, leaving 11 bases between them.

The chain's CDR3 is CASSATGGAGGYTF. The CDR3 nucleotides are TGTGCCAGCAGCGCTACAGGGGGCGCAGGTGGCTACACCTTC. The V call is TRBV5-4, the J call TRBJ1-2; 9 bases map to TRBD1. From germline, CDR1 is SGHNT and CDR2 YYREEE (reference sequence). Unmatched junction bases numbered 8, after V lost 4 bases and J lost 7 bases. The CDR3 is made up of 14 amino acids.

V usage is TRBV28 and J usage is TRBJ2-5; D perhaps matches TRBD2 (6 bases). V lost 7 bases and J 5 bases, leaving 17 bases between the germline ends. CDR3 length: 14 amino acids. Germline V gene data show CDR1 as MDHEN and CDR2 as SYDVKM. The CDR3 DNA reads as TGTGCCAGCACTCCCCGGAGGGCCTCGGAGACCCAGTACTTC. This sequence encodes CASTPRRASETQYF.

The V and J genes are TRBV7-2 and TRBJ2-3; 10 bases agree with TRBD2. Looked up from germline, CDR1 is SGHTA and CDR2 is FQGNSA. With 6 bases clipped from V and 3 bases from J, the junction kept 9 bases outside the gene matches. There are 16 residues in the CDR3. In nucleotides, the CDR3 is TGTGCCAGCAGGACCTCAGCGGGGGGGCGGACAGATACGCAGTATTTT. The encoded protein is CASRTSAGGRTDTQYF.